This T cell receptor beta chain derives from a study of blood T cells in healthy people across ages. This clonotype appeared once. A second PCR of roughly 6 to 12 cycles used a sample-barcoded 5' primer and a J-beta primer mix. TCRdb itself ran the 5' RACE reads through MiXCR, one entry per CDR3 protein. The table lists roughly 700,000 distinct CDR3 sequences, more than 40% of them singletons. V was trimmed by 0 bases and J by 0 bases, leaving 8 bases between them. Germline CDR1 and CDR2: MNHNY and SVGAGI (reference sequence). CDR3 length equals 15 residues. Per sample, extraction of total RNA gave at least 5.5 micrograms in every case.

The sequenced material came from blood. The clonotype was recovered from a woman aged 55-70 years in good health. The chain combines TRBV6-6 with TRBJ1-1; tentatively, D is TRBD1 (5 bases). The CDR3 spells CASSYSRRVNTEAFF. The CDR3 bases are TGTGCCAGCAGTTACTCTCGCAGGGTGAACACTGAAGCTTTCTTT.